These 4 T cell receptor beta chains share one sample of origin, sequenced in a study of T cell responses to AZD1222 COVID-19 vaccine. Clones were sequenced by immunoSEQ multiplex PCR, and TCRdb holds only the in-frame ones, with some missing. The sample includes 150,000 to 200,000 clones, 92% of them seen just once. The material was peripheral blood, obtained 28 days after the second AZD1222 dose. The receptors here all came from an adult who received the AZD1222 COVID-19 vaccine.

The V and J genes are TRBV10-3 and TRBJ1-1; D uncertain. CDR1 is ENHRY and CDR2 is SYGVKD in the germline V gene. CDR3 length: 13 residues. V was pared by 3 bases and J by 4 bases, with 9 bases between. CDR3 amino acids: CAISESRSTEAFF. Here the CDR3 DNA reads TGTGCCATCAGTGAAAGTCGTAGCACTGAAGCTTTCTTT.

This chain's CDR3 is CASSSPTGWDQPQHF. In DNA, the CDR3 is TGTGCCAGCAGTTCCCCGACAGGGTGGGATCAGCCCCAGCATTTT. V and J are TRBV6-2 or TRBV6-3 and TRBJ1-5; 7 bases match TRBD1. Unmatched junction bases numbered 8, after V lost 4 bases and J lost 5 bases. Looked up from germline, CDR1 is MNHEY and CDR2 is SVGEGT. The CDR3 covers 15 residues.

The chain combines TRBV5-8 with TRBJ2-7; D is uncertain. Germline CDR1 reads SGHTS; CDR2 reads YDEGEE. The CDR3 spans 13 residues. V lost 0 bases to trimming and J lost 0 bases, with 4 bases between them. CDR3 amino acids: CASSLDVSYEQYF. CDR3 bases: TGTGCCAGCAGCTTGGACGTCTCCTACGAGCAGTACTTC.

V usage is TRBV7-9 and J usage is TRBJ1-6; possible D gene TRBD1, 5 bases. V was clipped by 1 base and J by 10 bases, with 17 bases between them. Per the germline V gene, CDR1 is SEHNR and CDR2 is FQNEAQ (reference sequence). CDR3 length equals 16 residues. The CDR3 sequence: CASSLGTNYGGSPLHF. The CDR3 DNA sequence: TGTGCCAGCAGCTTAGGGACAAATTATGGTGGCTCACCCCTCCACTTT.